The 17 T cell receptor beta chains reported below all come from one sample, sequenced in a study of cytomegalovirus exposure and HLA in healthy donors. 60 Vbeta and 13 Jbeta primers were used in PCR. Produced via immunoSEQ multiplex PCR; TCRdb's table is partial and in-frame only. The table has about 140,000 clones, over 70% seen once. The source material was PBMCs. These receptors came from a male donor in good health and CMV-seronegative.

The chain combines TRBV4-1 with TRBJ1-5; 7 bases align to TRBD1. CDR1 and CDR2 from the germline V gene are MGHRA and YSYEKL. The ends lost 0 bases at V and 6 bases at J; junction bases unmatched: 14. The CDR3 is 18 residues long. The CDR3 protein is CASSQERGKGALGQPQHF. The CDR3 bases are TGCGCCAGCAGCCAAGAACGGGGGAAGGGGGCTCTGGGTCAGCCCCAGCATTTT.

The J gene is TRBJ2-1, the V gene TRBV7-6, with D possibly being TRBD2 (7 bases). This CDR3 is built from 16 residues. Germline CDR1 is SGHVS and CDR2 is FNYEAQ. V lost 1 base to trimming and J lost 8 bases, with 18 bases between them. In DNA form, the CDR3 reads TGTGCCAGCAGCTTAGGGGCGGTCGGGGGGCAGGATGAGCAGTTCTTC. It codes for CASSLGAVGGQDEQFF.

This chain connects TRBV4-2 to TRBJ2-7; 7 positions match TRBD2. This CDR3 has 13 amino acids. Germline V gives CDR1 LGHNA, CDR2 YNFKEQ. The ends lost 9 bases at V and 4 bases at J; junction bases unmatched: 9. As DNA, the CDR3 is TGTGCCAGTGCCCGATCGGGGGGATACGAGCAGTACTTC. This codes for CASARSGGYEQYF.

This chain connects TRBV13 to TRBJ2-5, with 9 bases lining up with TRBD1. The CDR3 loop spans 16 amino acids. The V gene end was trimmed by 1 base and the J gene end by 2 bases; junction bases not matched to a gene: 5. The germline CDR1 and CDR2 sequences are PRHDT and FYEKMQ (reference sequence). The CDR3 protein is CASSLDWDREQETQYF. In nucleotides, the CDR3 is TGTGCCAGCAGCTTAGACTGGGACAGGGAACAAGAGACCCAGTACTTC.

V usage is TRBV6-5 and J usage is TRBJ1-5; a possible D gene is TRBD1 (6 bases). V dropped 6 bases and J dropped 5 bases, with 14 bases sitting between them. CDR1 is MNHEY, CDR2 SVGAGI, per germline. The CDR3 contains 14 residues. CDR3 residues: CASSPSTGHQPQHF. The CDR3 DNA is TGTGCCAGCAGCCCCTCGACAGGTCATCAGCCCCAGCATTTT.

This chain links TRBV5-1 with TRBJ1-2, with D possibly TRBD1 on 6 matching bases. CDR1 and CDR2 from the germline V gene are SGHRS and YFSETQ. This CDR3 is 15 amino acids long. Trimming removed 1 base from V and 4 bases from J, with 14 bases in between. In DNA, the CDR3 is TGCGCCAGCAGCTTGACAGGGTTCGACTCCTATGGCTACACCTTC. Translation gives CASSLTGFDSYGYTF.

This clone came up a few times. Here the CDR3 DNA reads TGTGCTAGTGCAGGGGGGTTAATCAATCAGCCCCAGCATTTT. This gives the protein CASAGGLINQPQHF. The chain couples TRBV12-5 to TRBJ1-5; 7 bases line up with TRBD1. V was clipped by 7 bases and J by 3 bases; unmatched bases: 6. CDR1 is LGHNT, CDR2 FRNRAP, per germline. This CDR3 is built from 14 residues. Using reference TRBV12-5 and TRBJ1-5 for the parts outside the CDR3, the full variable domain is DARVTQTPRHKVTEMGQEVTMRCQPILGHNTVFWYRQTMMQGLELLAYFRNRAPLDDSGMPKDRFSAEMPDATLATLKIQPSEPRDSAVYFCASAGGLINQPQHFGDGTRLSIL.

This clone was recorded a few times. V usage is TRBV4-1 and J usage is TRBJ1-4; TRBD1 matches at 7 bases. The germline V gene encodes CDR1 MGHRA and CDR2 YSYEKL. V shed 5 bases and J 4 bases; nucleotides not matched to a gene: 7. This CDR3 has 15 residues. Here the CDR3 DNA reads TGCGCCAGCAGCACCACAGGGGCGAATAATGAAAAACTGTTTTTT. Protein sequence: CASSTTGANNEKLFF.

This clone was detected only once. This chain links TRBV4-3 with TRBJ1-3, with 9 nucleotides matching TRBD1. The CDR3 contains 16 residues. The germline CDR1 and CDR2 sequences are LGHNA and YSLEER. Trimming took 0 bases from V and 3 from J; bases not matched to a gene: 3. The CDR3 nucleotides read TGCGCCAGCAGCCAAGATGGGGACAGGGTTGGAAACACCATATATTTT. Translation: CASSQDGDRVGNTIYF.

The J gene is TRBJ1-4, the V gene TRBV5-1; 11 nucleotides match TRBD1. The V segment lost 4 bases and the J segment 0 bases; nucleotides outside the gene matches: 11. The germline V gene has CDR1 SGHRS and CDR2 YFSETQ. CDR3 length equals 19 residues. In nucleotides, the CDR3 is TGCGCCAGCAGCCCTACCGGACAGGGGGCGCGATCAACTAATGAAAAACTGTTTTTT. Residues: CASSPTGQGARSTNEKLFF.

The chain combines TRBV19 with TRBJ1-3; D call uncertain. The V gene's germline CDR1 is LNHDA and CDR2 SQIVND (reference sequence). Trimming pared 5 bases from V and 4 bases from J, leaving 18 bases between. CDR3 size: 16 residues. CDR3 in amino acids: CASSSPLLTTGNTIYF. The CDR3 coding sequence is TGTGCCAGTAGTTCCCCCCTCCTGACAACCGGAAACACCATATATTTT.

Concerning this clone: A far larger clone lies a single base away; this is likely a read error. The chain carries TRBV4-1 and TRBJ2-6, with 8 bases matching TRBD1. This CDR3 is built from 17 residues. With 2 bases clipped from V and 0 bases from J, the junction kept 3 bases outside the gene matches. Germline-derived CDR1 and CDR2 are MGHRA and YSYEKL. The CDR3 protein is CASSQQGASSGANVLTF. CDR3 nucleotide sequence: TGCGCCAGCAGCCAACAGGGGGCGAGCTCTGGGGCCAACGTCCTGACTTTC.

The chain is built from TRBV6-5 and TRBJ2-3; D gene uncertain. Looked up from germline, CDR1 is MNHEY and CDR2 is SVGAGI. The V gene lost 2 bases and the J gene lost 2 bases, with 11 bases spanning the gap. CDR3 size: 15 residues. This CDR3 is CASSYGGVTTDTQYF. The CDR3 nucleotides are TGTGCCAGCAGTTACGGCGGAGTCACCACAGATACGCAGTATTTT.

The chain links TRBV2 to TRBJ1-2; no reliable D call. Germline CDR1 is SNHLY and CDR2 is FYNNEI. The CDR3 contains 15 residues. With 7 bases removed from V and 7 bases from J, the gap between germline ends came to 22 bases. The CDR3 nucleotides are TGTGCCAGCACCGGCCTCACTGGAGCTCTTTCTGGCTACACCTTC. It translates to CASTGLTGALSGYTF.

The chain recombines TRBV11-1 with TRBJ1-1; 8 positions match TRBD1. CDR1 and CDR2 (germline): SGHAT, FQDESV (reference sequence). The ends lost 8 bases at V and 1 base at J; junction bases unmatched: 12. The CDR3 has 16 amino acids. The CDR3 loop reads CASGHPQGAPNTEAFF. The CDR3 nucleotides are TGTGCCAGCGGACACCCCCAGGGGGCACCGAACACTGAAGCTTTCTTT.

The rearrangement joins TRBV19 to TRBJ2-7, with 9 bases matching TRBD2. The ends lost 3 bases at V and 2 bases at J; junction bases unmatched: 5. The germline gives CDR1 LNHDA, CDR2 SQIVND (reference sequence). The CDR3 runs 15 residues. CDR3 sequence: CASSIRPSGTYEQYF. For the CDR3, the DNA is TGTGCCAGTAGTATCCGCCCTAGCGGGACCTACGAGCAGTACTTC.

This clone was seen only once. This rearrangement joins TRBV6-1 to TRBJ1-4; D possibly corresponds to TRBD1 (5 bases). Germline values: CDR1 MNHNS, CDR2 SASEGT. Trimming removed 5 bases from V and 1 base from J, with 11 bases in between. The CDR3 totals 15 residues. CDR3 bases: TGTGCCAGCAGTCGCGGGGGTGGAACTAATGAAAAACTGTTTTTT. Its translation: CASSRGGGTNEKLFF.